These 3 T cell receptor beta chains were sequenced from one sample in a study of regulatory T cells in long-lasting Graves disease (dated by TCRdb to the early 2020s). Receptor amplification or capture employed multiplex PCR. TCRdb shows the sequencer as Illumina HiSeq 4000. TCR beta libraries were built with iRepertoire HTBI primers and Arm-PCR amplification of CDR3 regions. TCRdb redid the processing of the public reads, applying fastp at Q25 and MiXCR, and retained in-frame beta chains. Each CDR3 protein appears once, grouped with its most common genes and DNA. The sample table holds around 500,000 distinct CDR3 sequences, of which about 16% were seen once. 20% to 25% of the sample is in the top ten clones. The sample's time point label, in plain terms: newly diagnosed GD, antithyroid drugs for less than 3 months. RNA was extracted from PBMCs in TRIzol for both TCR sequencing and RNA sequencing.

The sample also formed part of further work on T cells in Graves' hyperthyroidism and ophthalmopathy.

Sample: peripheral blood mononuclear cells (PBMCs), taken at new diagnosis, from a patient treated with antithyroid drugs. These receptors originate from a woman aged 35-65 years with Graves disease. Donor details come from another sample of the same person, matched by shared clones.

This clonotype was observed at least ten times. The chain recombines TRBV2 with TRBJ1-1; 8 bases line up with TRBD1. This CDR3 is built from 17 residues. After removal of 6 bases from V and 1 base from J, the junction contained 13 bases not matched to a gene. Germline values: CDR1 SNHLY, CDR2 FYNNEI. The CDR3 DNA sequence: TGTGCCAGCAGACGAAATGTCATTGGGACAGGGAACACTGAAGCTTTCTTT. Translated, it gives CASRRNVIGTGNTEAFF. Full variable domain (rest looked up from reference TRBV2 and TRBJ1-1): EPEVTQTPSHQVTQMGQEVILRCVPISNHLYFYWYRQILGQKVEFLVSFYNNEISEKSEIFDDQFSVERPDGSNFTLKIRSTKLEDSAMYFCASRRNVIGTGNTEAFFGQGTRLTVV.

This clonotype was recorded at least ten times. The CDR3 spells CASSIAENYGYTF. Written as DNA, the CDR3 is TGTGCCAGTAGTATAGCAGAAAACTATGGCTACACCTTC. This chain uses TRBV19 with TRBJ1-2; D is unclear. V lost 1 base and J lost 2, with 5 bases in between. The CDR3 loop spans 13 amino acids. CDR1 is LNHDA and CDR2 is SQIVND in the germline V gene (reference sequence).

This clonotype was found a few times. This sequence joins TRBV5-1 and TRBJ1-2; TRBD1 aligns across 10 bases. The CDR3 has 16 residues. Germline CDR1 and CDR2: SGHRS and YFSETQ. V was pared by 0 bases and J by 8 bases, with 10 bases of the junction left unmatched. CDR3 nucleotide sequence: TGCGCCAGCAGCTTGGAAGGCGGGACAGGGGTGGAAGGCTACACCTTC. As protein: CASSLEGGTGVEGYTF.